These 26 T cell receptor beta chains originate from one sample sequenced in a study of blood T cell repertoires in COVID-19. The repertoire was sequenced with immunoSEQ multiplex PCR; TCRdb's copy has only in-frame clones and lacks some. The sample contains roughly 260,000 clones, about 90% of which appear only once. The sample was peripheral blood. Receptor source: a woman aged 40 to 49 with acute or convalescent COVID-19.

The chain carries TRBV28 and TRBJ2-1; D possibly corresponds to TRBD1 (6 bases). V lost 2 bases and J 0 bases, leaving 17 bases between the germline ends. Germline CDR1 MDHEN, CDR2 SYDVKM. CDR3 length: 18 amino acids. CDR3 DNA: TGTGCCAGCAGTTTACCATTATGGCAGGGGAGCTCCTACAATGAGCAGTTCTTC. It is translated as CASSLPLWQGSSYNEQFF. The entire variable domain, with the rest obtained from reference TRBV28 and TRBJ2-1, is as follows: DVKVTQSSRYLVKRTGEKVFLECVQDMDHENMFWYRQDPGLGLRLIYFSYDVKMKEKGDIPEGYSVSREKKERFSLILESASTNQTSMYLCASSLPLWQGSSYNEQFFGPGTRLTVL.

This chain joins TRBV6-2 or TRBV6-3 and TRBJ1-1, with 7 positions matching TRBD1. Germline V gives CDR1 MNHEY, CDR2 SVGEGT. The CDR3 has 16 residues. J gave up 0 bases and V 5 bases, and 9 bases lay outside the gene matches. The CDR3 here is CASSTRQGAMNTEAFF. CDR3 DNA sequence: TGTGCCAGCAGTACCAGACAGGGAGCGATGAACACTGAAGCTTTCTTT.

This chain connects TRBV19 to TRBJ1-2; 9 nucleotides match TRBD1. CDR3 size: 15 residues. The germline CDR1 and CDR2 sequences are LNHDA and SQIVND (reference sequence). The V segment lost 5 bases and the J segment 3 bases; nucleotides outside the gene matches: 7. The DNA of the CDR3 is TGTGCCAGTAGTGTCACAGGGGGCGGGTACTATGGCTACACCTTC. It encodes CASSVTGGGYYGYTF.

The V and J genes are TRBV2 and TRBJ1-2, with 9 bases matching TRBD1. V was clipped by 6 bases and J by 3 bases; unmatched bases: 8. CDR1 is SNHLY, CDR2 FYNNEI, per germline. The CDR3 is made up of 15 amino acids. The CDR3 here is CASRLGQGLDYGYTF. The CDR3 coding sequence is TGTGCCAGCAGGCTGGGACAGGGCCTCGACTATGGCTACACCTTC.

The CDR3 DNA is TGTGCCAGCAGCCAAGGCAGGACAGGGCCGTCTGAAGCTTTCTTT. It yields the protein CASSQGRTGPSEAFF. The chain uses TRBV14 and TRBJ1-1, with TRBD1 identical over 8 bases. V trimming: 1 base; J trimming: 6 bases; junction bases outside the gene matches: 7. There are 15 residues in the CDR3. The germline CDR1 and CDR2 sequences are SGHDN and FVKESK.

The chain recombines TRBV5-5 with TRBJ1-2; D uncertain. CDR3 length: 14 residues. CDR1 is SGHKS, CDR2 YYEKEE, per germline (reference sequence). The V gene lost 0 bases and the J gene lost 8 bases, with 14 bases spanning the gap. This chain's CDR3 is CASSLDRSTLGYTF. CDR3 nucleotide sequence: TGTGCCAGCAGCTTGGACCGTTCGACTCTGGGCTACACCTTC.

The V and J genes are TRBV11-2 and TRBJ1-2, with a tentative D call TRBD1 (5 bases). Germline CDR1 SGHAT, CDR2 FQNNGV. The CDR3 has 13 residues. V lost 5 bases and J 8 bases, leaving 15 bases between the germline ends. The CDR3 is CASSGYRGRGYTF. CDR3 sequence (DNA): TGTGCCAGCAGCGGTTATAGGGGAAGAGGCTACACCTTC. The full variable domain, with the rest looked up from reference TRBV11-2 and TRBJ1-2, is EAGVAQSPRYKIIEKRQSVAFWCNPISGHATLYWYQQILGQGPKLLIQFQNNGVVDDSQLPKDRFSAERLKGVDSTLKIQPAKLEDSAVYLCASSGYRGRGYTFGSGTRLTVV.

The chain combines TRBV7-9 with TRBJ1-1; 11 nucleotides line up with TRBD1. The CDR3 totals 14 residues. The germline V gene has CDR1 SEHNR and CDR2 FQNEAQ (reference sequence). Unmatched junction bases numbered 4, after V lost 5 bases and J lost 5 bases. CDR3 region: CASSRGTGGTEAFF. The CDR3 nucleotides are TGTGCCAGCAGCCGAGGGACAGGGGGGACTGAAGCTTTCTTT.

J is TRBJ1-1 and V is TRBV7-9; the D gene is possibly TRBD1 (5 bases). This CDR3 region has 12 residues. V was pared by 4 bases and J by 5 bases, with 8 bases between. Germline V lookup: CDR1 SEHNR, CDR2 FQNEAQ (reference sequence). DNA for the CDR3: TGTGCCAGCAGCTCAGGGAGGACTGAAGCTTTCTTT. Protein: CASSSGRTEAFF.

The genes are TRBV10-3 and TRBJ1-1; D is undetermined. This CDR3 is built from 13 residues. V lost 11 bases to trimming and J lost 0 bases, with 13 bases between them. Per germline, CDR1 ENHRY and CDR2 SYGVKD. The CDR3 reads CAARTGMNTEAFF. As DNA, the CDR3 is TGTGCCGCACGAACGGGGATGAACACTGAAGCTTTCTTT.

The rearrangement joins TRBV15 to TRBJ1-3, with D tentatively TRBD1 (6 bases). CDR1 is LNHNV, CDR2 YYDKDF, per germline (reference sequence). The CDR3 totals 15 residues. Trimming removed 0 bases from V and 4 bases from J, with 10 bases in between. CDR3 sequence (DNA): TGTGCCACCAGCAGAGATGGGACACTCGGAAACACCATATATTTT. It specifies CATSRDGTLGNTIYF. Using reference TRBV15 and TRBJ1-3 for the parts outside the CDR3, the full variable domain is DAMVIQNPRYQVTQFGKPVTLSCSQTLNHNVMYWYQQKSSQAPKLLFHYYDKDFNNEADTPDNFQSRRPNTSFCFLDIRSPGLGDTAMYLCATSRDGTLGNTIYFGEGSWLTVV.

This clone was found once. The chain has TRBV4-1 and TRBJ2-5; 10 nucleotides match TRBD2. Per the germline V gene, CDR1 is MGHRA and CDR2 is YSYEKL. V dropped 0 bases and J dropped 7; count of bases not matched to a gene: 8. The CDR3 runs 16 residues. The CDR3 protein is CASSQDSLAGVGTQYF. The CDR3 region has the DNA TGCGCCAGCAGCCAAGATAGTCTAGCGGGGGTCGGGACCCAGTACTTC.

The chain recombines TRBV5-1 with TRBJ1-1, with 11 bases fitting TRBD1. Germline CDR1 reads SGHRS; CDR2 reads YFSETQ. CDR3 length: 15 residues. Trimming cost V 5 bases and J 8 bases; bases outside gene matches: 11. The CDR3 DNA sequence: TGCGCCAGCAGAGACGGACAGGGGGCGATGACCGAAGCTTTCTTT. It encodes CASRDGQGAMTEAFF.

This clone was detected only once. The V and J genes are TRBV2 and TRBJ1-1; 11 bases are a match to TRBD1. This CDR3 comprises 14 residues. The germline V gene encodes CDR1 SNHLY and CDR2 FYNNEI. The junction had 5 bases not matched to a gene; V was cut back by 5 bases and J by 6 bases. CDR3 residues: CASSYRDRGAEAFF. The DNA of the CDR3 is TGTGCCAGCAGTTACCGGGACAGGGGGGCTGAAGCTTTCTTT.

The genes are TRBV7-2 and TRBJ1-1; weak D call: TRBD1 (6 bases). V was trimmed by 3 bases and J by 1 base, leaving 15 bases between them. CDR1 is SGHTA, CDR2 FQGNSA, per germline. The CDR3 contains 16 residues. CDR3 DNA: TGTGCCAGCAGCTTGGACCGCCAGACAGGGAACACTGAAGCTTTCTTT. It encodes CASSLDRQTGNTEAFF.

This chain joins TRBV5-6 and TRBJ1-2; D gene ambiguous. Germline V gene sequence: CDR1 SGHDT, CDR2 YYEEEE. Between the trimmed V and J ends, which lost 0 bases and 7 bases, there was a span of 10 bases. This CDR3 has 13 amino acids. The CDR3 is CASSLEIYGGYTF. The DNA of the CDR3 is TGTGCCAGCAGCTTGGAGATATACGGTGGCTACACCTTC.

The J gene is TRBJ1-5, the V gene TRBV24-1, with D hard to call. Trimming removed 12 bases from V and 3 bases from J, with 17 bases in between. Germline V gives CDR1 KGHDR, CDR2 SFDVKD. The CDR3 has 14 amino acids. The CDR3 loop reads CASLSGVLNQPQHF. CDR3 nucleotides: TGTGCCTCTCTGTCCGGGGTCCTCAATCAGCCCCAGCATTTT.

The chain links TRBV2 to TRBJ1-4, with TRBD1 matching over 8 bases. CDR1 and CDR2 from the germline V gene are SNHLY and FYNNEI. The ends lost 11 bases at V and 8 bases at J; junction bases unmatched: 7. This CDR3 is 12 amino acids long. CDR3 sequence: CAGRTGSEKLFF. The CDR3 DNA follows: TGTGCCGGCCGGACAGGGAGCGAAAAACTGTTTTTT.

The rearrangement uses TRBV27 and TRBJ2-1; perhaps TRBD2 as D (6 bases). Germline assignment: CDR1 MNHEY and CDR2 SMNVEV (reference sequence). CDR3 length equals 12 residues. Trimming removed 11 bases at V and 9 bases at J, with 17 bases between. The CDR3 coding sequence is TGTGCCTCTTGGGCTAGCGTGGGTGAGCAGTTCTTC. The encoded protein is CASWASVGEQFF.

This clone was detected a few times. The chain uses TRBV19 and TRBJ1-2, with D tentatively TRBD1 (5 bases). The CDR3 has 15 amino acids. Between the trimmed V and J ends, which lost 8 bases and 2 bases, there was a span of 18 bases. Germline CDR1 and CDR2: LNHDA and SQIVND (reference sequence). The CDR3 nucleotides are TGTGCCAGTCGTACCTCGATGGGGGGAAACTATGGCTACACCTTC. Translated: CASRTSMGGNYGYTF.

This chain joins TRBV6-2 or TRBV6-3 and TRBJ2-1; TRBD2 is a possible D gene (5 bases). CDR1 is MNHEY and CDR2 is SVGEGT in the germline V gene. The CDR3 runs to 14 residues. The ends were cut back, 4 bases at V and 3 bases at J, with 10 bases in the middle. CDR3 protein: CASSFTGDYNEQFF. In nucleotides, the CDR3 is TGTGCCAGCAGTTTTACCGGGGACTACAATGAGCAGTTCTTC.

This rearrangement joins TRBV13 to TRBJ1-3; D unclear. The CDR3 extends over 14 amino acids. Germline CDR1 PRHDT, CDR2 FYEKMQ (reference sequence). Trimming took 1 base from V and 2 from J, leaving 6 bases between them. The chain's CDR3 is CASSLARAGNTIYF. CDR3 nucleotides: TGTGCCAGCAGCTTAGCCCGGGCTGGAAACACCATATATTTT.

This chain links TRBV5-6 with TRBJ1-2, with 10 bases fitting TRBD1. The CDR3 extends over 16 amino acids. Germline lookup yields CDR1 SGHDT and CDR2 YYEEEE. Trimming cost V 4 bases and J 8 bases; bases outside gene matches: 14. CDR3: CASSRPGQGGSGGYTF. CDR3 sequence (DNA): TGTGCCAGCAGCCGTCCCGGACAGGGGGGTTCAGGAGGCTACACCTTC.

J is TRBJ1-2 and V is TRBV5-6; D call uncertain. The V and J ends lost 0 bases and 2 bases respectively, with 5 bases between them. Germline loops: CDR1 SGHDT, CDR2 YYEEEE. CDR3 length: 13 amino acids. The CDR3 reads CASSLGGNYGYTF. In DNA, the CDR3 is TGTGCCAGCAGCTTGGGAGGGAACTATGGCTACACCTTC.

This clone was seen just once. V gene TRBV7-2 combines with J gene TRBJ1-5, with TRBD1 identical over 8 bases. CDR3 length: 15 amino acids. The ends lost 4 bases at V and 0 bases at J; junction bases unmatched: 2. Germline V gives CDR1 SGHTA, CDR2 FQGNSA. The CDR3 is CASSSDRGSNQPQHF. CDR3 bases: TGTGCCAGCAGCTCCGACAGGGGTAGCAATCAGCCCCAGCATTTT.

The chain combines TRBV4-2 with TRBJ1-2; D ambiguous. This CDR3 is built from 15 residues. V gave up 0 bases and J gave up 4 bases, with 12 bases separating them. CDR1 and CDR2 from the germline V gene are LGHNA and YNFKEQ. The CDR3 DNA follows: TGTGCCAGCAGCCAAGATAACCAACCGGTCTATGGCTACACCTTC. This codes for CASSQDNQPVYGYTF.